The following is a T cell receptor beta chain sequence with its context. These data originate in a study of cytomegalovirus exposure and HLA in healthy donors. This CDR3 is built from 13 residues. Germline loops: CDR1 SNHLY, CDR2 FYNNEI. Trimming shortened V by 3 bases and J by 6 bases, and 10 bases separated the two germline ends. The table came from immunoSEQ multiplex PCR; TCRdb's copy has only in-frame clones and leaves some out. The sample has 80,000 to 100,000 clones, about 88% seen once. The chain links TRBV2 to TRBJ2-3, with a weak D call TRBD2 (5 bases). The clonotype originates from a man younger than 30 in good health and CMV-seropositive. Material for sequencing was PBMCs. The CDR3 nucleotides are TGTGCCAGCAGTGATGAGGGTGGGGATACGCAGTATTTT. It encodes CASSDEGGDTQYF.